Each of the 13 T cell receptor beta chains below was sequenced from the same sample in a study of CD8+CD57+ T cells in acquired aplastic anemia (dated by TCRdb to about 2018). Patients chosen for sequencing had shown expansion of CD8+CD57+ cells by flow cytometry. The data were produced on an Illumina HiSeq 2000. TCR beta VDJ combination and CDR3 sequence profiling used genomic DNA as the template. The public sequencing data were trimmed at Q25 with fastp and processed into clonotypes with MiXCR by TCRdb, which kept only in-frame beta chains. CDR3 protein sequences are deduplicated, and each keeps its most common genes and DNA. The sample data list over 250,000 distinct CDR3 sequences, and 50% to 65% of these were observed just once. 1% to 1.5% of the sample is held by the ten biggest clonotypes. Sequencing input: sorted CD4+, CD8+, or CD8+CD57+ T cells (not recorded which) from PBMCs. These receptors were collected from a human donor with aplastic anemia.

This clonotype was seen once. The gene calls are TRBV19 and TRBJ2-6; D is perhaps TRBD1 or TRBD2 (5 bases each). The CDR3 runs to 15 residues. Germline V gene sequence: CDR1 LNHDA, CDR2 SQIVND (reference sequence). With 0 bases removed from V and 4 bases from J, the gap between germline ends came to 7 bases. The CDR3 is CASSIEGTGANVLTF. CDR3 DNA sequence: TGTGCCAGTAGTATAGAGGGGACCGGGGCCAACGTCCTGACTTTC.

On this clonotype itself: Since the CDR3 does not end with the conserved phenylalanine or tryptophan, this likely comes from a read error. No DNA is shown, since the ends of the CDR3 on it are uncertain; the CDR3 is the one TCRdb lists. This chain joins TRBV20-1 and TRBJ1-6; the table's D call of TRBD1 was not tested on the DNA. The CDR3 is 10 amino acids in total, end residues counted. Per the germline V gene, CDR1 is DFQATT and CDR2 is SNEGSKA (reference sequence). The CDR3 here is CSARWGNSNY.

The genes are TRBV6-1 and TRBJ2-7; TRBD2 is a possible D gene (6 bases). The CDR3 contains 12 residues. Between the trimmed V and J ends, which lost 6 bases and 6 bases, there was a span of 12 bases. Germline V gene lookup returns CDR1 MNHNS and CDR2 SASEGT. CDR3 nucleotide sequence: TGTGCCAGCAGACCGGGACTTATCGAGCAGTACTTC. It specifies CASRPGLIEQYF.

V and J are TRBV13 and TRBJ2-2, with 8 bases fitting TRBD1. V gave up 6 bases and J gave up 3 bases; unmatched junction bases: 9. This CDR3 region has 16 residues. Per germline, CDR1 PRHDT and CDR2 FYEKMQ (reference sequence). CDR3 sequence reads: CASRDSGTGDTGELFF. The CDR3 region has the DNA TGTGCCAGCAGGGACTCCGGGACAGGAGACACCGGGGAGCTGTTTTTT.

The rearrangement uses TRBV7-9 and TRBJ2-1, with 14 positions matching TRBD2. V lost 5 bases and J lost 3; bases outside the gene matches: 12. This CDR3 is built from 19 residues. CDR1 SEHNR and CDR2 FQNEAQ come from the germline V gene (reference sequence). The CDR3 DNA follows: TGTGCCAGCAGCCTCGGACTAGCGGGAGGAGGGGTGAACTACAATGAGCAGTTCTTC. Translated, it gives CASSLGLAGGGVNYNEQFF.

The chain links TRBV7-8 to TRBJ1-3; D is unclear. Looked up from germline, CDR1 is SGHVS and CDR2 is FQNEAQ. Trimming cost V 6 bases and J 0 bases, with 15 bases left between them. This CDR3 is built from 16 residues. The DNA of the CDR3 is TGTGCCAGCAGTTTGGTCAGAGCGGACTCTGGAAACACCATATATTTT. Translated, it gives CASSLVRADSGNTIYF.

This clonotype occurred many times. V usage is TRBV5-8 and J usage is TRBJ1-2, with D possibly being TRBD1 (5 bases). Germline V gene data show CDR1 as SGHTS and CDR2 as YDEGEE. The CDR3 runs 16 residues. Trimming left V 4 bases short and J 5 bases short, with 21 bases between. The CDR3 protein is CASSPGGSTGIYGYTF. The CDR3 DNA reads as TGTGCCAGCAGCCCCGGGGGTTCGACTGGGATTTATGGCTACACCTTC.

About this clonotype: A much larger clone differs by one base, so this may be a read error. CDR3 DNA sequence: TGTGCCAGCATCTCGCGGGAGACCTACAATGAGCAGTTCTTC. Translated, it gives CASISRETYNEQFF. The chain is built from TRBV3-1 and TRBJ2-1; 7 bases map to TRBD2. This CDR3 is 14 amino acids long. After removal of 7 bases from V and 2 bases from J, the junction contained 5 bases not matched to a gene. Germline CDR1 is LGHDT and CDR2 is YNNKEL (reference sequence).

This clonotype was observed a handful of times. The chain recombines TRBV7-9 with TRBJ1-3; D gene unclear. Trimming removed 5 bases at V and 4 bases at J, with 12 bases between. CDR1 SEHNR and CDR2 FQNEAQ come from the germline V gene (reference sequence). The CDR3 extends over 14 amino acids. Here the CDR3 reads CASSTGMAGNTIYF. In DNA, the CDR3 is TGTGCCAGCAGCACGGGTATGGCCGGAAACACCATATATTTT. Full variable domain (outside the CDR3, taken from reference TRBV7-9 and TRBJ1-3): DTGVSQNPRHKITKRGQNVTFRCDPISEHNRLYWYRQTLGQGPEFLTYFQNEAQLEKSRLLSDRFSAERPKGSFSTLEIQRTEQGDSAMYLCASSTGMAGNTIYFGEGSWLTVV.

This clonotype was counted between two and nine times. The V gene is TRBV15, the J gene TRBJ2-7, with a tentative D call TRBD1 (5 bases). The CDR3 contains 13 residues. Germline assignment: CDR1 LNHNV and CDR2 YYDKDF (reference sequence). V was shortened by 2 bases and J by 4 bases, with 9 bases between the two germline ends. The DNA of the CDR3 is TGTGCCACCAGCAGACTGGCAGGGTACGAGCAGTACTTC. Protein product: CATSRLAGYEQYF.

This chain uses TRBV9 with TRBJ2-1; D gene ambiguous. Germline V gives CDR1 SGDLS, CDR2 YYNGEE. The ends were cut back, 2 bases at V and 10 bases at J, with 16 bases in the middle. The CDR3 is made up of 14 amino acids. CDR3 amino acids: CASSVTPDPLEQFF. The CDR3 DNA reads as TGTGCCAGCAGCGTCACTCCCGACCCTCTGGAGCAGTTCTTC.

The rearrangement joins TRBV7-9 to TRBJ2-3; D possibly corresponds to TRBD2 (6 bases). Germline V gene data show CDR1 as SEHNR and CDR2 as FQNEAQ (reference sequence). Trimming took 5 bases from V and 9 from J, leaving 24 bases between them. This CDR3 has 16 amino acids. Here the CDR3 reads CASSLRSSATLTTQYF. The CDR3 DNA follows: TGTGCCAGCAGCCTACGATCTAGCGCAACCCTAACCACGCAGTATTTT. The full variable domain, rest sourced from reference TRBV7-9 and TRBJ2-3, is DTGVSQNPRHKITKRGQNVTFRCDPISEHNRLYWYRQTLGQGPEFLTYFQNEAQLEKSRLLSDRFSAERPKGSFSTLEIQRTEQGDSAMYLCASSLRSSATLTTQYFGPGTRLTVL.

At least ten counts were recorded for this clonotype. The chain joins TRBV6-1 to TRBJ2-5, with 11 bases identical to TRBD2. V was pared by 6 bases and J by 3 bases, with 6 bases of the junction left unmatched. The CDR3 runs to 15 residues. The germline gives CDR1 MNHNS, CDR2 SASEGT. CDR3: CASSATLAGEETQYF. As DNA, the CDR3 is TGTGCCAGCAGCGCGACACTAGCGGGAGAAGAGACCCAGTACTTC.